This is a list of T cell receptor beta chains from one sample in a study of beta chain features in type 1 diabetes. The table came from immunoSEQ multiplex PCR; TCRdb's copy has only in-frame clones and leaves some out. Of 500,000 to 800,000 clones listed, over 10% are singletons. Material: naive CD4+ T cells from blood. These TCRs come from a man aged 30 to 45 with type 1 diabetes. The CDR3 runs from the conserved cysteine through the conserved F or W. D genes are given only for firm matches. Some rows have no size entry. The others give once, few or many, or a class for an expanded clone.

>few|TRBJ1-2|.|TRBV25-1
TGTGCCAGCAGTGTAATTACAGCTAACTATGGCTACACCTTC
CASSVITANYGYTF
>few|TRBJ2-1|TRBD2|TRBV7-2
TGTGCCAGCAGCCTCGCTGGCGGGGGAGCCGCTGAGCAGTTCTTC
CASSLAGGGAAEQFF
>.|TRBJ1-2|.|TRBV6-6
TGTGCCAGCAGTTCGCAAGGGACCCTGAACTATGGCTACACCTTC
CASSSQGTLNYGYTF
>few|TRBJ2-3|TRBD2|TRBV11-2
TGTGCCAGCAGCTTAACGGGGACTAGAGGAGATACGCAGTATTTT
CASSLTGTRGDTQYF
>few|TRBJ2-2|.|TRBV14
TGTGCCAGCAGCCGTCCGAACACCGGGGAGCTGTTTTTT
CASSRPNTGELFF
>few|TRBJ2-7|TRBD2|TRBV10-3
TGTGCCATCATGGGGACTAGCGGCGACGAGCAGTACTTC
CAIMGTSGDEQYF
>few|TRBJ1-2|TRBD1|TRBV25-1
TGTGCCAGCAGTGACCGTCGGACAGGTTGGGATGGCTACACCTTC
CASSDRRTGWDGYTF
>.|TRBJ2-2|.|TRBV19
TGTGCCAGTAGTCCGTGGAAGGGGGAGCTGTTTTTT
CASSPWKGELFF
>.|TRBJ2-3|.|TRBV5-1
TGCGCCAGCAGCTTGGGGCAGGAAGAGAGCACAGATACGCAGTATTTT
CASSLGQEESTDTQYF
>few|TRBJ2-3|.|TRBV4-3
TGCGCCAGCAGCCAGAATTCGGGGGGCCAGGGTTCGTCAGATACGCAGTATTTT
CASSQNSGGQGSSDTQYF
>.|TRBJ1-5|TRBD1|TRBV7-9
TGTGCCAGCAGCTTGGGACAGGGGGTGAATCAGCCCCAGCATTTT
CASSLGQGVNQPQHF
>.|TRBJ1-6|.|TRBV10-3
TGTGCCATCACCTCAGGAAATTCACCCCTCCACTTT
CAITSGNSPLHF
>few|TRBJ1-3|.|TRBV4-3
TGCGCCAGCAGCCAAGGAGGGGCGAGGGGAAACACCATATATTTT
CASSQGGARGNTIYF
>few|TRBJ2-5|.|TRBV9
TGTGCCAGCAGCGCGCCCAGGGGAAGTCAAGAGACCCAGTACTTC
CASSAPRGSQETQYF
>.|TRBJ1-6|.|TRBV30
TGTGCCTGGAGGCCTTCAGGGGTTTATAATTCACCCCTCCACTTT
CAWRPSGVYNSPLHF
>few|TRBJ2-1|TRBD2|TRBV7-3
TGTGCCAGCAGCTTAATTAGCGGGGGCTACAATGAGCAGTTCTTC
CASSLISGGYNEQFF
>.|TRBJ2-7|.|TRBV27
TGTGCCAGCAGTTCTCGAAACGGCGGGACCTTTTTTTCCTACGAGCAGTACTTC
CASSSRNGGTFFSYEQYF
>few|TRBJ1-4|.|TRBV5-1
TGCGCCAGCAGCTTCATCGGGGAGCCTGCAACTAATGAAAAACTGTTTTTT
CASSFIGEPATNEKLFF
>.|TRBJ1-6|.|TRBV4-3
TGCGCCAGCAGCCAAGATATGGGCAGGGCCTATAATTCACCCCTCCACTTT
CASSQDMGRAYNSPLHF
>few|TRBJ2-2|.|TRBV4-1
TGCGCCAGCAGCCAAGATACTGCGGCAGGTCGCACCGGGGAGCTGTTTTTT
CASSQDTAAGRTGELFF
>.|TRBJ2-5|.|TRBV7-9
TGTGCCAAGAACTCGGGACTCGGCAAAGAGACCCAGTACTTC
CAKNSGLGKETQYF
>.|TRBJ2-7|.|TRBV6-5
TGTGCCAGCAGTTACGCGGGAGAGCGGGACAAAAACGAGCAGTACTTC
CASSYAGERDKNEQYF
>few|TRBJ1-2|.|TRBV14
TGTGCCAGCAGCCAAGATATAGGGGGTTCTGGATATGGCTACACCTTC
CASSQDIGGSGYGYTF
>few|TRBJ2-1|.|TRBV6-6
TGTGCCAGCACCGAACCAACTAGTACACATGAGCAGTTCTTC
CASTEPTSTHEQFF
>.|TRBJ2-7|TRBD1|TRBV29-1
TGCATCCTGTTGGGACAGGGGCCCTACGAGCAGTACTTC
CILLGQGPYEQYF
>.|TRBJ2-5|.|TRBV7-2
TGTGCCAGCAGCAAGAGGGACTTCTCGGAGACCCAGTACTTC
CASSKRDFSETQYF
>.|TRBJ2-5|.|TRBV28
TGTGCCAGCAGTTTCTTCGACAGCCAAGAGACCCAGTACTTC
CASSFFDSQETQYF
>.|TRBJ1-2|TRBD1|TRBV30
TGTGCCTGGAGTCCAGGGGGTTATGGCTACACCTTC
CAWSPGGYGYTF
>few|TRBJ2-1|TRBD2|TRBV25-1
TGTGCCAGCAGTGCGACTAGCGGGGGGGACAATGAGCAGTTCTTC
CASSATSGGDNEQFF
>.|TRBJ1-1|.|TRBV4-2
TGTGCCAGCAGCCAAGATATGAAGAACACTGAAGCTTTCTTT
CASSQDMKNTEAFF
>few|TRBJ1-2|.|TRBV6-1
TGTGCCAGCAGTGTGGGACGGATTTATGGCTACACCTTC
CASSVGRIYGYTF
>.|TRBJ2-5|.|TRBV30
TGTGCCTGGGGTGACAGGCTCTGGAAGACCCAGTACTTC
CAWGDRLWKTQYF